The clone carrying this T cell receptor (beta chain) appeared many times. Its target is not known. Germline CDR1 SGHAT, CDR2 FQNNGV. The CDR3 runs to 13 residues. V lost 5 bases and J lost 1, with 8 bases in between. This sample was included in a study of T cells in Graves' hyperthyroidism and ophthalmopathy. RNA transcripts served as the template for amplifying TCR beta CDR3 regions. First-round RT-PCR of the TCR CDR3 relied on the HTBI primer set. MiXCR was run by TCRdb on the multiplex PCR reads, yielding one entry per CDR3 protein. The sample includes 300,000 to 350,000 distinct CDR3 sequences, roughly a fifth of them seen just once. Overall study findings and caveats: Most thyroid clonotypes with frequency above 0.001 were detected in blood.

The TCR sequence derives from a woman between 45 and 65 years old with Graves' hyperthyroidism. V gene TRBV11-2 combines with J gene TRBJ1-1; D gene ambiguous. Sequences were obtained from blood. CDR3 sequence reads: CASSPLTNTEAFF. The CDR3 region has the DNA TGTGCCAGCAGCCCTCTTACGAACACTGAAGCTTTCTTT.